This T cell receptor beta chain was captured in a study of blood T cell repertoires in COVID-19. Study-level information: Spain, Italy and the United States supplied samples that represented acute and convalescent COVID-19.

Clones were read by immunoSEQ multiplex PCR, and TCRdb kept only the in-frame ones, dropping some. The data show about 150,000 clones, roughly 80% seen once. Specimen: peripheral blood. The sequence came from a woman older than 75 with acute or convalescent COVID-19.

CDR3 protein: CASSVGDRANSPLHF. The CDR3 DNA reads TGTGCCAGCAGCGTAGGGGACAGAGCAAATTCACCCCTCCACTTT. The chain has TRBV3-1 (or the pseudogene TRBV3-2) and TRBJ1-6, with 7 positions matching TRBD1. The junction had 8 bases not matched to a gene; V was cut back by 5 bases and J by 7 bases. The germline V gene has CDR1 LGHDT and CDR2 YNNKEL (reference sequence). The CDR3 totals 15 residues.